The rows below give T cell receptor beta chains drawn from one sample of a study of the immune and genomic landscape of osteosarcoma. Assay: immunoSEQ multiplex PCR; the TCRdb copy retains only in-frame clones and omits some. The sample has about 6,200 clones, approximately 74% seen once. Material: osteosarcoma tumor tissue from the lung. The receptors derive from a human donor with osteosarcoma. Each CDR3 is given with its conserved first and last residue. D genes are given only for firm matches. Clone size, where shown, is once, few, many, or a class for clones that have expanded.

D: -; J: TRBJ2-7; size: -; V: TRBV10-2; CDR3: CASSLGTITYEQYF; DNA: TGCGCCAGCAGCCTCGGGACCATCACCTACGAGCAGTACTTC
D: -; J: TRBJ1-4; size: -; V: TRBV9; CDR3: CASSARQSADEKLFF; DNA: TGTGCCAGCAGCGCCAGACAGAGCGCTGATGAAAAACTGTTTTTT
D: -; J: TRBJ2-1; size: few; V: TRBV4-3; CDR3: CASSQEWGAGTNEQFF; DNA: TGCGCCAGCAGCCAAGAATGGGGAGCCGGGACAAATGAGCAGTTCTTC
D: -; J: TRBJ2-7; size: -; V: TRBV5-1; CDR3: CASSLEDGDDEQYF; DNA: TGCGCCAGCAGCTTGGAGGACGGTGACGACGAGCAGTACTTC
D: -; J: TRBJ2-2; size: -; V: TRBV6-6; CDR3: CASSYSSVNTGELFF; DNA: TGTGCCAGCAGTTACTCGTCAGTGAACACCGGGGAGCTGTTTTTT
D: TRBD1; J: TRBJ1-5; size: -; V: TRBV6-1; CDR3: CASSVDRGFNQPQHF; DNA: TGTGCCAGCAGTGTAGACAGGGGATTCAATCAGCCCCAGCATTTT
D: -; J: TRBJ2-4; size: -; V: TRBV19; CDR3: CASSIDWDTPHIQYF; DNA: TGTGCCAGTAGTATAGATTGGGACACCCCCCACATTCAGTACTTC
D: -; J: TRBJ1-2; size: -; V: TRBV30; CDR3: CAWSRDTEDYGYTF; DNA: TGTGCCTGGAGTCGGGACACCGAGGACTATGGCTACACCTTC
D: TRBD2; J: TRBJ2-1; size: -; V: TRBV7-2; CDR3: CASSFTSGTRAQFF; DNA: TGTGCCAGCAGCTTCACCTCCGGGACTAGAGCCCAGTTCTTC
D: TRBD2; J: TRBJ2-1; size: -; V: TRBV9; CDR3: CASSVAGGINEQFF; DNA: TGTGCCAGCAGCGTAGCGGGGGGAATCAATGAGCAGTTCTTC
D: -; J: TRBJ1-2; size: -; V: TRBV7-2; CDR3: CASSLVGTWRGYGYTF; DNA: TGTGCCAGCAGCTTAGTTGGGACATGGCGAGGGTATGGCTACACCTTC
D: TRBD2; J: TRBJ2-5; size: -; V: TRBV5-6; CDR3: CASSLLSSGGSGETQYF; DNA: TGTGCCAGCAGCTTACTCTCTTCGGGGGGGTCCGGGGAGACCCAGTACTTC
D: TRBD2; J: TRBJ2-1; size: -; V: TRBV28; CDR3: CASSRTSGSKDEQFF; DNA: TGTGCCAGCAGTCGGACTAGCGGGAGTAAAGATGAGCAGTTCTTC
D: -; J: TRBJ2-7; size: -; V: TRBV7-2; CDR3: CASSLGQNSYEQYF; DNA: TGTGCCAGCAGCTTAGGGCAGAACTCCTACGAGCAGTACTTC
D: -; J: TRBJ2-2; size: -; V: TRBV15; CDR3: CATSRERQPKTGELFF; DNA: TGTGCCACCAGCAGAGAACGTCAGCCAAAGACCGGGGAGCTGTTTTTT
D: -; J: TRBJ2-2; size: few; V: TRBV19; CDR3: CASSPGTVNTGELFF; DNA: TGTGCCAGTAGTCCCGGGACTGTGAACACCGGGGAGCTGTTTTTT
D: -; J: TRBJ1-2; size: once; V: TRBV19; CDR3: CASSIGVAPASRGYTF; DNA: TGTGCCAGTAGTATCGGTGTCGCGCCGGCGTCGCGGGGCTACACCTTC
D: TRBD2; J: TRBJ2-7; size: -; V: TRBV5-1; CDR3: CASSPSGGGGAYEQYF; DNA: TGCGCCAGCAGCCCCTCCGGGGGCGGGGGGGCTTACGAGCAGTACTTC
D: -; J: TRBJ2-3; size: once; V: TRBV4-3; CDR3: CASSPQWADTQYF; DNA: TGCGCCAGCAGCCCGCAGTGGGCAGATACGCAGTATTTT
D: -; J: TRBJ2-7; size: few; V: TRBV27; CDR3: CASSGQATAYEQYF; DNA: TGTGCCAGCAGTGGGCAGGCTACGGCCTACGAGCAGTACTTC
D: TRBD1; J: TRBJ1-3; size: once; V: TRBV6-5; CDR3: CASSFDRGQGNTIYF; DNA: TGTGCCAGCAGTTTCGACAGGGGGCAAGGAAACACCATATATTTT
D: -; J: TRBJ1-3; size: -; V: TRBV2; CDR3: CASSEALPGAGNTIYF; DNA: TGTGCCAGCAGTGAAGCGCTTCCAGGAGCTGGAAACACCATATATTTT
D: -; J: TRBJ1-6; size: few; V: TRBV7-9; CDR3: CASSLRGTNSPLHF; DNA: TGTGCCAGCAGCCTAAGGGGGACCAATTCACCCCTCCACTTT